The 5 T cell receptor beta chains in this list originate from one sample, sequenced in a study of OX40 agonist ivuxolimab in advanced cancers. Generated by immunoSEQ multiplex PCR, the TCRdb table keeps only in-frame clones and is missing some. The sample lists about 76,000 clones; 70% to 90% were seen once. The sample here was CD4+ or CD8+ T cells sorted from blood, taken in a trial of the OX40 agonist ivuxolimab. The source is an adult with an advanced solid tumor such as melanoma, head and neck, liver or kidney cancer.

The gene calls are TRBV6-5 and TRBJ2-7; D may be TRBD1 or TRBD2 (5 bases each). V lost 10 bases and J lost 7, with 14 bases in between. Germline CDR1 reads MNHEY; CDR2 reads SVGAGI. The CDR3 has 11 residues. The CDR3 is CATTSWGEQYF. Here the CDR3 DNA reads TGTGCCACAACCTCGTGGGGGGAGCAGTACTTC.

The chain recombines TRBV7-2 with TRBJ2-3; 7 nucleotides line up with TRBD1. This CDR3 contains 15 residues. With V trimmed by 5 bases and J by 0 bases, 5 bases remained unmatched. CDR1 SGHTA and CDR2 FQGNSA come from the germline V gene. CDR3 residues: CASSLDRSSTDTQYF. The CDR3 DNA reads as TGTGCCAGCAGCCTGGACAGGTCTAGCACAGATACGCAGTATTTT.

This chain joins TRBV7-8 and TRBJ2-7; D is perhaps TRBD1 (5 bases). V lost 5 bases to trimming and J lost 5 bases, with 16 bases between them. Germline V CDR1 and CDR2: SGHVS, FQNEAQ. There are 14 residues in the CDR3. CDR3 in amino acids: CASSPQGISNEQYF. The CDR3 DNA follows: TGTGCCAGCAGCCCCCAGGGTATATCGAACGAGCAGTACTTC.

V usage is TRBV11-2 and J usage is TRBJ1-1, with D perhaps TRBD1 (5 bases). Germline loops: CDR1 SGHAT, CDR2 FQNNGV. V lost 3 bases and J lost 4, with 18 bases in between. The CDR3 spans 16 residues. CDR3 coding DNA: TGTGCCAGCAGCTTTTTTCAGGGTCCGGGGTTCACTGAAGCTTTCTTT. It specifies CASSFFQGPGFTEAFF.

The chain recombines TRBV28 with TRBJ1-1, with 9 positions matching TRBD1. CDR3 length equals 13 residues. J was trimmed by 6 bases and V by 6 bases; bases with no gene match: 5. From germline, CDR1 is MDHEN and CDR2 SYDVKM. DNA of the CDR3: TGTGCCAGCAGGGGACAGGGCTTGGCTGAAGCTTTCTTT. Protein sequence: CASRGQGLAEAFF.